The T cell receptor (beta chain) under discussion was sequenced for a study of blood T cell repertoires in COVID-19. Study-wide context: PBMCs, B-cell-depleted T cells, or T cells were the source of the cDNA or gDNA that made up the material.

The assay was immunoSEQ multiplex PCR, and TCRdb's table has in-frame clones only and misses some. The sample consists of 300,000 to 400,000 clones, around 83% of them appearing once. The germline CDR1 and CDR2 sequences are KGHDR and SFDVKD. The CDR3 is 16 residues long. The trim removed 4 bases at V and 6 bases at J, leaving 7 bases unmatched. Sequenced sample: peripheral blood. This clonotype was obtained from a man in his thirties or forties with active or convalescent COVID-19. This sequence joins TRBV24-1 and TRBJ2-1; 11 nucleotides line up with TRBD2. The CDR3 is CATSDSFSGGANEQFF. CDR3 DNA sequence: TGTGCCACCAGTGACTCCTTTAGCGGGGGGGCCAATGAGCAGTTCTTC.